Sequencing of this T cell receptor (beta chain) was carried out in a study of early T cells in non-severe SARS-CoV-2 infection. Study at large: Chains were not paired, and sequencing was done on bulk RNA from unsorted whole blood.

Individual cDNA molecules received unique molecular identifiers. Each CDR3 protein gets one entry after TCRdb re-called the 5' RACE reads with MiXCR. Of fewer than 50,000 distinct CDR3 sequences in the sample, around 6.8% were seen once. Study observations and caveats: Using VDJdb, the matching emphasized anti-spike CD8 responses while missing private and CD4 specificities.

The sample holds many counts of this clonotype. Its antigen is unidentified. This TCR was recovered from an adult who was a healthcare worker with PCR-confirmed SARS-CoV-2 infection or an uninfected control (not recorded which). Sample: whole blood.

In DNA, the CDR3 is TGTGCCAGCAGCTCGACAGTTACCGGGGAGCTGTTTTTT. This sequence encodes CASSSTVTGELFF. The chain uses TRBV11-2 and TRBJ2-2, with a weak D call TRBD1 (5 bases). The CDR3 totals 13 residues. In germline, CDR1 is SGHAT, CDR2 FQNNGV. Trimming removed 4 bases at V and 5 bases at J, with 8 bases between.